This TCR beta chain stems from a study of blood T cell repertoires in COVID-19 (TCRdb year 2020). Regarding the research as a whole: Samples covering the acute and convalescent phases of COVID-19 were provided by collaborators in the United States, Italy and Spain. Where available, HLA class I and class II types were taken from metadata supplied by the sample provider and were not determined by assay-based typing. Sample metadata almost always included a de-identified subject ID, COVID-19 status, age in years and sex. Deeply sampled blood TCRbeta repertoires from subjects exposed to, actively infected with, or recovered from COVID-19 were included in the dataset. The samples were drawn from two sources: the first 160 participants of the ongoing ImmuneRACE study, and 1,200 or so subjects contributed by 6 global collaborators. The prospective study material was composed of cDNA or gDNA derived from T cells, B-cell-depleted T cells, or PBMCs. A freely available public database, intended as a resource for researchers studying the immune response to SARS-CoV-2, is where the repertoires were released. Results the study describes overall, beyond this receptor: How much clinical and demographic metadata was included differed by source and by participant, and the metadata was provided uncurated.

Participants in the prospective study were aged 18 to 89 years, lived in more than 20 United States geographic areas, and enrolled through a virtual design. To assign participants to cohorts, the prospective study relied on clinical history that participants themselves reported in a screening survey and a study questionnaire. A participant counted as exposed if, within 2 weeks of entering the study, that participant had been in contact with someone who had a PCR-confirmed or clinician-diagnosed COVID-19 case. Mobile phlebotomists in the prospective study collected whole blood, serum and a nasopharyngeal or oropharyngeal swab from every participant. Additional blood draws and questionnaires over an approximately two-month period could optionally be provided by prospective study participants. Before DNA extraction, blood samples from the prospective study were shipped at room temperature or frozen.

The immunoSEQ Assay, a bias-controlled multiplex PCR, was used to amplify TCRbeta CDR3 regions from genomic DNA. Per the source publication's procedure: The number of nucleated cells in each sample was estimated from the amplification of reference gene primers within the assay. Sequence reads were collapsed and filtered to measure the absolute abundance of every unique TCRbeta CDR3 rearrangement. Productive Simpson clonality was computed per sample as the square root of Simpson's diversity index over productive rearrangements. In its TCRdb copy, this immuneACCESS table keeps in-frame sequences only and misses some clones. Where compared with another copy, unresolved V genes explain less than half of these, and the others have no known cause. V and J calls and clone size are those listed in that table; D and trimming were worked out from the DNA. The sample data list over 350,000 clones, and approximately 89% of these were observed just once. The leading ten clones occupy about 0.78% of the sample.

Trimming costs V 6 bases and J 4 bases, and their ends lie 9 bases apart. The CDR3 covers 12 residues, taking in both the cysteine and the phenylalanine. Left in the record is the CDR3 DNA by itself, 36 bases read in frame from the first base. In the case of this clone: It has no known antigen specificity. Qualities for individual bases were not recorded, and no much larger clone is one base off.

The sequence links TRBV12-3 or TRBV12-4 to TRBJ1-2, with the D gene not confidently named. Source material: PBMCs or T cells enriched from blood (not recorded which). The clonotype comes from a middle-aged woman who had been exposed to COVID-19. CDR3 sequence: CASSQSSYGYTF. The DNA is TGTGCCAGCAGCCAGTCATCCTATGGCTACACCTTC.